This TCR beta chain was found in a study of CD8 T cells in Susac syndrome. RNA totalling about 0.45 to 1 ug underwent reverse transcription with random hexamers. An immunoSEQ multiplex PCR generated amplified TCR beta CDR3 products spanning 54 Vbeta and 13 Jbeta. TCRdb analysed the immunoSEQ multiplex PCR reads with MiXCR anew, one entry per CDR3 protein. Here the sample spans roughly 150,000 distinct CDR3 sequences, approximately 92% being singletons. Sequencing was carried out using CD4+ T cells from PBMCs. The receptor was derived from a human donor in good health.

As DNA, the CDR3 is TGTGCCAGCTCACCAAAGGGGGGCGACGAGCAGTACTTC. Translated: CASSPKGGDEQYF. The genes are TRBV18 and TRBJ2-7, with D possibly called TRBD1 or TRBD2 (6 bases each). The CDR3 spans 13 residues. Germline V gives CDR1 KGHSH, CDR2 LQKENI. Trimming shortened V by 2 bases and J by 5 bases, and 10 bases separated the two germline ends.